This T cell receptor (beta chain) was recorded in a study of beta chain features in type 1 diabetes. Study-level findings and limits: More deletions and fewer insertions at VDJ junctions were found in patients with type 1 diabetes. The cDNA sequencing approach could over-represent high-TCR-expressing cells.

Germline values: CDR1 SGDLS, CDR2 YYNGEE. With V trimmed by 1 base and J by 7 bases, 5 bases remained unmatched. There are 15 residues in the CDR3. The authors sorted CD4+ naive, central memory, regulatory and stem cell-like memory cells via CD45RO/CCR7/CD25/CD127/CD95/CD27. About this clone itself: What it binds is unknown.

The investigators reverse transcribed all of the isolated RNA, so they sequenced expressed TCRB transcripts. Approximately 3.6 million reads was the average for naive, central memory and regulatory T cell samples. Repertoires were generated with immunoSEQ multiplex PCR, while TCRdb's copy carries only in-frame clones and drops some. The sample yields just over 450,000 clones, roughly 30% seen once. The source is a man between 18 and 35 years old in good health. The specimen was naive CD4+ T cells from blood. The chain couples TRBV9 to TRBJ1-4; the match to TRBD1 covers 9 bases. CDR3 in amino acids: CASSVNGDRAEKLFF. DNA for the CDR3: TGTGCCAGCAGCGTAAATGGGGACAGGGCTGAAAAACTGTTTTTT.